This TCR beta chain is drawn from a study of blood T cells in healthy people across ages. The CDR3 consists of 13 residues. Per germline, CDR1 DFQATT and CDR2 SNEGSKA (reference sequence). Trimming cost V 8 bases and J 7 bases; bases outside gene matches: 8. The study, taken as a whole, reports: Observed TCR beta diversity showed a strong correlation with the percentage of naive T cells as measured by flow cytometry.

A remark on this clonotype: What it binds is not known.

A sample-barcoded 5' primer and a J-beta primer mix were used in a second PCR of roughly 7 to 11 cycles. TCRdb redid the calling of the 5' RACE reads with MiXCR, one entry per CDR3 protein. This sample has 1.5 million to 1.9 million distinct CDR3 sequences, with approximately 42% found just once. This clonotype was sampled from a woman aged 18-35 years in good health. The rearrangement uses TRBV20-1 and TRBJ1-6, with 7 bases fitting TRBD1. Sequencing was performed on blood. CDR3 protein: CSSLGQLNSPLHF. In DNA, the CDR3 is TGCAGTTCTCTGGGACAGCTCAATTCACCCCTCCACTTT.